The rows below give T cell receptor beta chains drawn from one sample of a study of blood T cell repertoires in COVID-19. Data came from immunoSEQ multiplex PCR; TCRdb stores just in-frame clones and leaves some out. The sample lists roughly 230,000 clones; roughly 89% were seen once. Sequencing was done on a sample of peripheral blood. The receptors derive from a woman aged 55-70 years with COVID-19, enrolled during active disease. CDR3s leave out the opening cysteine and the closing phenylalanine or tryptophan. Where a row states a size, it is once, few, many or the class of an expanded clone; other rows omit it.

v_gene	j_gene	abundance	CDR3aa
TRBV9	TRBJ2-7	-	ASSVGPGALEQY
TRBV4-2	TRBJ2-3	-	ASSQGTSGMGDTQY
TRBV5-3	TRBJ1-2	-	ARSLDLGTGDHYGYT
TRBV30	TRBJ1-4	few	AWSVLRQGGEKLF
TRBV7-9	TRBJ1-3	-	ASSLLSLPSGNTIY
TRBV15	TRBJ2-7	-	ATSRDRTGGASYEQY
TRBV20-1	TRBJ2-7	-	SAQTDEQY
TRBV5-1	TRBJ2-6	once	ASSRTGTSGTSTVLT
TRBV5-4	TRBJ1-2	-	ASSFLGQGSSGYT
TRBV19	TRBJ1-1	-	ASSIGQGRNTEAF
TRBV5-1	TRBJ2-1	-	ASRGTSGNLEQF
TRBV2	TRBJ2-7	-	AREGETGEQY
TRBV3-1/TRBV3-2	TRBJ2-5	-	ASSQDTRPRETQY
TRBV2	TRBJ1-1	-	ASRPNRGQLNTEAF
TRBV7-9	TRBJ2-3	once	ASSLDGVSTQY
TRBV2	TRBJ1-5	-	ASSLISGHMNQPQH
TRBV6-2/TRBV6-3	TRBJ1-5	-	ASSYRPILTGLNQPQH
TRBV27	TRBJ2-1	-	ASSLSGLGYNEQF
TRBV5-8	TRBJ2-2	-	ASSFKTNTGELF
TRBV19	TRBJ1-1	once	ASSIGPVSDAF
TRBV25-1	TRBJ2-2	-	ASSGGLAGGPWAGELF
TRBV2	TRBJ2-7	few	ASSPPSGGYEQY
TRBV12-5	TRBJ1-1	-	ASGSGQGADTEAF
TRBV19	TRBJ1-5	-	ASLDGYSNQPQH
TRBV18	TRBJ1-1	-	ASSRPGLSATEAF